One sample yielded the 23 T cell receptor beta chains listed below, sequenced in a study of T cell responses to AZD1222 COVID-19 vaccine. Measured with immunoSEQ multiplex PCR; TCRdb has only the in-frame clones, and not every one. The repertoire consists of about 140,000 clones, with almost 90% occurring once and the leading ten covering nearly 3.5%. This specimen was peripheral blood, taken on day 0 of AZD1222 vaccination. The origin of the receptors is an adult in good health.

This clone was counted only a few times. The rearrangement joins TRBV7-3 to TRBJ2-2, with unresolved D. The V gene's germline CDR1 is SGHTA and CDR2 FQGTGA. This CDR3 is 15 amino acids long. V was cut by 3 bases and J by 1 base, with 9 bases left in between. CDR3 region: CASSFGPGNTGELFF. CDR3 DNA sequence: TGTGCCAGCAGCTTTGGACCAGGGAACACCGGGGAGCTGTTTTTT.

The chain employs TRBV27 and TRBJ2-1, with D hard to call. The germline V and J ends were trimmed by 8 bases and 7 bases, with 12 bases remaining between them. Germline V gives CDR1 MNHEY, CDR2 SMNVEV (reference sequence). This CDR3 has 12 residues. For the CDR3, the DNA is TGTGCCAGCGGATATAGCAGGAATGAGCAGTTCTTC. Translating gives CASGYSRNEQFF.

The rearrangement uses TRBV19 and TRBJ1-5; weak D call: TRBD1 (6 bases). CDR3 length: 15 amino acids. Looked up from germline, CDR1 is LNHDA and CDR2 is SQIVND (reference sequence). Trimming removed 5 bases from V and 1 base from J, with 12 bases in between. This CDR3 reads CASSPQGGSNQPQHF. CDR3 sequence (DNA): TGTGCCAGTAGTCCACAGGGCGGCAGCAATCAGCCCCAGCATTTT.

A few counts support this clone. Here the CDR3 reads CASSYSGLAGGITQYF. CDR3 nucleotides: TGTGCCAGCAGTTATTCCGGCCTAGCGGGAGGGATTACGCAGTATTTT. This rearrangement joins TRBV6-5 to TRBJ2-3, with TRBD2 matching over 12 bases. The CDR3 is made up of 16 amino acids. V shed 3 bases and J 8 bases; nucleotides not matched to a gene: 9. Germline CDR1 reads MNHEY; CDR2 reads SVGAGI.

The table lists this clone with a few counts. The V gene is TRBV9, the J gene TRBJ2-2; the D is unclear. This CDR3 spans 14 amino acids. CDR1 is SGDLS and CDR2 is YYNGEE in the germline V gene. V was pared by 5 bases and J by 0 bases, with 8 bases between. The CDR3 DNA reads as TGTGCCAGCAGGCAGGCATCGAACACCGGGGAGCTGTTTTTT. It codes for CASRQASNTGELFF.

The chain recombines TRBV28 with TRBJ1-1; no definite D call. Trimming removed 6 bases from V and 4 bases from J, with 18 bases in between. CDR3 size: 15 residues. Germline V lookup: CDR1 MDHEN, CDR2 SYDVKM. The CDR3 is CASSTNRRGSTEAFF. The CDR3 DNA sequence: TGTGCCAGCAGCACAAACCGACGGGGATCCACTGAAGCTTTCTTT.

The rearrangement joins TRBV7-9 to TRBJ2-5, with a weak D call TRBD2 (6 bases). The V gene lost 0 bases and the J gene lost 9 bases, with 17 bases spanning the gap. The CDR3 runs 15 residues. Germline V gene lookup returns CDR1 SEHNR and CDR2 FQNEAQ (reference sequence). CDR3 nucleotides: TGTGCCAGCAGCTTAGCGGAGGGGACGGAGAGGGCCCAGTACTTC. It yields the protein CASSLAEGTERAQYF.

The chain uses TRBV2 and TRBJ1-5; maybe TRBD1 (5 bases). CDR3 size: 16 residues. V was pared by 1 base and J by 7 bases, with 17 bases between. CDR1 and CDR2 (germline): SNHLY, FYNNEI. CDR3 DNA: TGTGCCAGCAGTGAAGGCGGGCGCCGAGGGGACCAGCCCCAGCATTTT. It yields the protein CASSEGGRRGDQPQHF.

The V gene is TRBV19, the J gene TRBJ2-2; TRBD1 aligns across 7 bases. V lost 8 bases to trimming and J lost 3 bases; unmatched junction nucleotides: 12. Germline V gene data show CDR1 as LNHDA and CDR2 as SQIVND (reference sequence). The CDR3 runs 16 residues. CDR3: CASSRDRQGYTGELFF. The CDR3 coding sequence is TGTGCCAGTTCAAGGGATAGACAGGGATACACCGGGGAGCTGTTTTTT.

V is TRBV6-2 or TRBV6-3 and J is TRBJ1-1; the match to TRBD1 covers 11 bases. Trimming removed 3 bases from V and 1 base from J; junction bases left unmatched: 4. Per the germline V gene, CDR1 is MNHEY and CDR2 is SVGEGT. CDR3 size: 16 residues. This chain's CDR3 is CASSYWDRGTNTEAFF. In DNA form, the CDR3 reads TGTGCCAGCAGTTATTGGGACAGGGGGACGAACACTGAAGCTTTCTTT.

The chain joins TRBV7-2 to TRBJ2-1, with D unclear. From germline, CDR1 is SGHTA and CDR2 FQGNSA. The CDR3 extends over 15 amino acids. The V end was cut by 3 bases, the J end by 2 bases, with 11 bases between. The CDR3 sequence: CASSLQQLTYNEQFF. For the CDR3, the DNA is TGTGCCAGCAGCTTGCAACAACTGACCTACAATGAGCAGTTCTTC.

V is TRBV28 and J is TRBJ2-7; 9 bases match TRBD1. Unmatched junction bases numbered 6, after V lost 2 bases and J lost 4 bases. CDR1 is MDHEN and CDR2 is SYDVKM in the germline V gene. The CDR3 runs 15 residues. The CDR3 reads CASSLLGQGRYEQYF. DNA of the CDR3: TGTGCCAGCAGTTTACTTGGACAGGGGCGATACGAGCAGTACTTC.

The chain recombines TRBV5-1 with TRBJ2-7, with D possibly called TRBD1 or TRBD2 (5 bases each). The CDR3 has 17 amino acids. Trimming took 1 base from V and 1 from J, leaving 18 bases between them. CDR1 and CDR2 from the germline V gene are SGHRS and YFSETQ. The CDR3 DNA reads TGCGCCAGCAGCTTGAGTCGCCCGGGACCGCAATCCTACGAGCAGTACTTC. This gives the protein CASSLSRPGPQSYEQYF.

The chain links TRBV6-4 to TRBJ1-1; TRBD1 matches 7 bases. The CDR3 covers 13 residues. V trimming: 5 bases; J trimming: 2 bases; junction bases outside the gene matches: 2. CDR1 and CDR2 from the germline V gene are MRHNA and SNTAGT. This CDR3 is CASSWDSNTEAFF. CDR3 nucleotides: TGTGCCAGCAGTTGGGACAGCAACACTGAAGCTTTCTTT.

The rearrangement uses TRBV2 and TRBJ1-3, with D perhaps TRBD1 (5 bases). CDR1 is SNHLY, CDR2 FYNNEI, per germline. V was cut by 9 bases and J by 4 bases, with 19 bases left in between. The CDR3 sequence is 15 residues long. The DNA for the CDR3 is TGTGCCAGTGACAGAGGGTCCGTAGGGGGAAACACCATATATTTT. Translated, it gives CASDRGSVGGNTIYF.

The chain recombines TRBV19 with TRBJ2-1; 10 bases agree with TRBD1. The CDR3 extends over 13 amino acids. J lost 7 bases, V lost 7 bases, and 4 bases had no gene match. The germline CDR1 and CDR2 sequences are LNHDA and SQIVND (reference sequence). CDR3 in DNA: TGTGCCAGTACCCCGGACAGGGGGAATGAGCAGTTCTTC. Amino acid sequence: CASTPDRGNEQFF.

The chain recombines TRBV18 with TRBJ1-3, with 7 bases that match TRBD1. Germline trimming cut 3 bases from V and 4 bases from J; bases unmatched to any gene: 0. Germline CDR1 is KGHSH and CDR2 is LQKENI. This CDR3 region has 13 residues. CDR3 nucleotides: TGTGCCAGCTCACCGGGACAGGGAAACACCATATATTTT. Translating it yields CASSPGQGNTIYF.

This clone has a single count. The chain is built from TRBV7-7 and TRBJ1-1; D call uncertain. The length of the CDR3 is 13 residues. V lost 2 bases to trimming and J lost 4 bases, with 8 bases between them. CDR1 SSHAT and CDR2 FNYEAQ come from the germline V gene (reference sequence). The CDR3 nucleotides are TGTGCCAGCAGCTTATGGGGAGGCACTGAAGCTTTCTTT. This sequence encodes CASSLWGGTEAFF.

This clone has only a few counts. The chain joins TRBV19 to TRBJ2-7, with TRBD2 as a possible D gene (5 bases). The germline gives CDR1 LNHDA, CDR2 SQIVND (reference sequence). The V end lost 7 bases, the J end lost 2 bases, and 21 bases lay between the germline ends. The CDR3 runs to 16 residues. Here the CDR3 reads CASTEGLETITYEQYF. CDR3 nucleotides: TGTGCCAGTACCGAGGGTTTGGAGACAATCACCTACGAGCAGTACTTC.

V usage is TRBV29-1 and J usage is TRBJ1-5; D perhaps matches TRBD1 (6 bases). There are 13 residues in the CDR3. Trimming removed 6 bases from V and 4 bases from J, with 13 bases in between. Germline V CDR1 and CDR2: SQVTM, ANQGSEA. CDR3 in amino acids: CSVQDRMNQPQHF. The CDR3 DNA sequence: TGCAGCGTGCAGGACAGAATGAATCAGCCCCAGCATTTT.

The chain has TRBV19 and TRBJ1-2, with D possibly matching TRBD1 (5 bases). Germline V gene data show CDR1 as LNHDA and CDR2 as SQIVND (reference sequence). This CDR3 has 13 amino acids. V was trimmed by 3 bases and J by 3 bases, leaving 8 bases between them. Written as DNA, the CDR3 is TGTGCCAGTAGTATTGGGACGGACTATGGCTACACCTTC. Translated, it gives CASSIGTDYGYTF.

This chain links TRBV19 with TRBJ1-1; D is unclear. This CDR3 has 13 residues. Germline values: CDR1 LNHDA, CDR2 SQIVND (reference sequence). V was cut by 8 bases and J by 4 bases, with 14 bases left in between. The CDR3 here is CASGFSAGTEAFF. In DNA form, the CDR3 reads TGTGCCAGTGGCTTCTCGGCGGGCACTGAAGCTTTCTTT. The entire variable domain, with the rest obtained from reference TRBV19 and TRBJ1-1, is as follows: DGGITQSPKYLFRKEGQNVTLSCEQNLNHDAMYWYRQDPGQGLRLIYYSQIVNDFQKGDIAEGYSVSREKKESFPLTVTSAQKNPTAFYLCASGFSAGTEAFFGQGTRLTVV.

This chain connects TRBV19 to TRBJ1-1; 7 bases map to TRBD1. Germline V gene lookup returns CDR1 LNHDA and CDR2 SQIVND (reference sequence). V lost 3 bases to trimming and J lost 3 bases; unmatched junction nucleotides: 10. CDR3 length equals 16 residues. The CDR3 loop is CASSIWQGVLHTEAFF. CDR3 sequence (DNA): TGTGCCAGTAGTATCTGGCAGGGGGTCCTCCACACTGAAGCTTTCTTT.